Below are 6 T cell receptor beta chains sequenced from a single sample in a study of CD4 and CD8 cells across lung adenocarcinoma regions. TCRdb processed the PCR reads anew with MiXCR; each CDR3 protein has one entry. The profile covers 4,900 or so distinct CDR3 sequences, with just under 60% appearing a single time and more than 15% taken by the ten largest. The sequenced sample was CD4+ T cells from the center of a lung tumor. All receptors derive from a male donor with lung adenocarcinoma. The CD4 and CD8 labels of this study may be unreliable.

The rearrangement links TRBV6-5 to TRBJ1-4, with a weak D call TRBD1 (6 bases). This CDR3 region has 17 residues. Germline CDR1 and CDR2: MNHEY and SVGAGI. Trimming took 2 bases from V and 5 from J, leaving 18 bases between them. The CDR3 DNA reads TGTGCCAGCAGTTACGGCTTCGGGGGCCAAGGGAATGAAAAACTGTTTTTT. As protein: CASSYGFGGQGNEKLFF.

V gene TRBV3-1 combines with J gene TRBJ2-1; D possibly corresponds to TRBD1 (7 bases). This CDR3 is 17 amino acids long. Germline CDR1 reads LGHDT; CDR2 reads YNNKEL (reference sequence). The V and J ends lost 7 bases and 7 bases respectively, with 26 bases between them. The CDR3: CASTPGQGGPYWNEQFF. In nucleotides, the CDR3 is TGTGCCAGCACCCCTGGGCAGGGGGGACCATATTGGAATGAGCAGTTCTTC.

V usage is TRBV4-2 and J usage is TRBJ2-4; 10 nucleotides agree with TRBD2. Germline V CDR1 and CDR2: LGHNA, YNFKEQ. This CDR3 has 16 residues. Trimming cost V 1 base and J 0 bases; bases outside gene matches: 0. The DNA for the CDR3 is TGTGCCAGCAGCCAAGGACTAGCGGGAGCCAAAAACATTCAGTACTTC. Translated, it gives CASSQGLAGAKNIQYF.

The chain carries TRBV6-4 and TRBJ2-4, with 13 bases that match TRBD2. Germline CDR1 is MRHNA and CDR2 is SNTAGT. CDR3 size: 16 residues. The V gene end was trimmed by 5 bases and the J gene end by 13 bases; junction bases not matched to a gene: 14. The CDR3 spells CASSPRTSGSRYEQYF. The CDR3, as DNA: TGTGCCAGCAGTCCTCGGACTAGCGGGAGCAGGTATGAGCAGTACTTC.

V and J are TRBV5-5 and TRBJ2-1, with 9 positions matching TRBD1. The better agreement between TRBJ2-5 and the DNA end casts doubt on the J call. CDR1 is SGHKS, CDR2 YYEKEE, per germline (reference sequence). CDR3 size: 15 residues. The CDR3 DNA reads TGTGCCAGCAGTTCCGGGACAGGGAGGGGGGAGACCCAGTACTTC. The encoded protein is CASSSGTGRGETQYF.

By share, this clonotype counts as medium-sized. This rearrangement joins TRBV11-2 to TRBJ1-1; D uncertain. Germline values: CDR1 SGHAT, CDR2 FQNNGV. The CDR3 loop spans 12 amino acids. Trimming took 8 bases from V and 4 from J, leaving 11 bases between them. In DNA form, the CDR3 reads TGTGCCAGCCTGGCAGGTGGCACTGAAGCTTTCTTT. Its protein product is CASLAGGTEAFF.